The clone carrying this T cell receptor (beta chain) was seen only once. This sample was taken from a study of memory CD4+ T cells and cytomegalovirus serostatus. On the study more broadly: Of the healthy Belgian adults, under 10 were CMV seropositive and around 22 seronegative.

Looked up from germline, CDR1 is LNHDA and CDR2 is SQIVND (reference sequence). The CDR3 covers 14 residues. After removal of 3 bases from V and 6 bases from J, the junction contained 6 bases not matched to a gene. Single viable CD3+CD4+CD8-CD45RO+ cells were sorted as the memory CD4+ T cells. Measured with immunoSEQ multiplex PCR; TCRdb has only the in-frame clones, and not every one. The sample yields about 56,000 clones, about 68% seen once. This receptor was taken from an adult in good health and CMV-seropositive. The chain carries TRBV19 and TRBJ2-3; 7 bases are a match to TRBD2. Sequenced sample: memory CD4+ T cells from blood. This CDR3 reads CASSMRESGDTQYF. In nucleotides, the CDR3 is TGTGCCAGTAGTATGCGGGAGTCAGGGGATACGCAGTATTTT.